One sample yielded the 32 T cell receptor beta chains listed below, sequenced in a study of identical twins. TCRdb passed the 5' RACE reads through MiXCR, listing each CDR3 protein once. This table has 1.5 million or so distinct CDR3 sequences, under 35% appearing once. What was sequenced was cord blood. These receptors came from a newborn girl in good health.

The CDR3 sequence is CASSRETEAFF. The CDR3 region has the DNA TGTGCCAGCAGCAGGGAAACTGAAGCTTTCTTT. This chain connects TRBV13 to TRBJ1-1; no firm D call. Trimming took 5 bases from V and 5 from J, leaving 6 bases between them. This CDR3 has 11 amino acids. The germline CDR1 and CDR2 sequences are PRHDT and FYEKMQ (reference sequence).

The genes are TRBV7-2 and TRBJ2-1, with a weak D call TRBD2 (6 bases). The CDR3 spans 17 residues. CDR1 is SGHTA and CDR2 is FQGNSA in the germline V gene. V was clipped by 3 bases and J by 6 bases, with 21 bases between them. The CDR3 DNA follows: TGTGCCAGCAGCTTGGGGGGAGGCAGAGTCATGGGCAATGAGCAGTTCTTC. As protein: CASSLGGGRVMGNEQFF.

The V call is TRBV7-2, the J call TRBJ1-6; TRBD1 matches at 7 bases. J gave up 9 bases and V 8 bases, and 13 bases lay outside the gene matches. This CDR3 is 15 amino acids long. Germline CDR1 reads SGHTA; CDR2 reads FQGNSA. The CDR3, as DNA: TGTGCCAGCGGACTTACCCGGACAGGTTCTTCACCCCTCCACTTT. Translation gives CASGLTRTGSSPLHF. Supplemented by reference TRBV7-2 and TRBJ1-6, the full variable domain reads GAGVSQSPSNKVTEKGKDVELRCDPISGHTALYWYRQSLGQGLEFLIYFQGNSAPDKSGLPSDRFSAERTGGSVSTLTIQRTQQEDSAVYLCASGLTRTGSSPLHFGNGTRLTVT.

The rearrangement links TRBV7-2 to TRBJ1-4; tentatively, D is TRBD1 (6 bases). Trimming removed 2 bases at V and 3 bases at J, with 16 bases between. This CDR3 has 17 amino acids. Germline-derived CDR1 and CDR2 are SGHTA and FQGNSA. CDR3 DNA: TGTGCCAGCAGCTTATTGCAATCGACAGGCTCTAATGAAAAACTGTTTTTT. Amino acids: CASSLLQSTGSNEKLFF.

This clonotype was observed a handful of times. The chain is built from TRBV5-1 and TRBJ2-2; no reliable D call. Trimming pared 1 base from V and 2 bases from J, leaving 6 bases between. From germline, CDR1 is SGHRS and CDR2 YFSETQ. The CDR3 is 14 residues long. The CDR3 loop is CASSLWDNTGELFF. The CDR3 DNA sequence: TGCGCCAGCAGCTTGTGGGATAACACCGGGGAGCTGTTTTTT.

This chain uses TRBV5-1 with TRBJ1-2; TRBD1 agrees at 7 bases. The germline CDR1 and CDR2 sequences are SGHRS and YFSETQ. This CDR3 has 13 residues. The V gene end was trimmed by 2 bases and the J gene end by 7 bases; junction bases not matched to a gene: 5. The CDR3 sequence: CASSFVGGCGYTF. The CDR3 DNA reads TGCGCCAGCAGCTTTGTAGGGGGCTGTGGCTACACCTTC.

This chain connects TRBV20-1 to TRBJ2-1; D gene uncertain. Trimming removed 3 bases from V and 2 bases from J, with 8 bases in between. Germline V CDR1 and CDR2: DFQATT, SNEGSKA (reference sequence). The CDR3 runs to 13 residues. DNA for the CDR3: TGCAGTGCTAGGTGGCTTCCCTACAATGAGCAGTTCTTC. It translates to CSARWLPYNEQFF.

The chain carries TRBV2 and TRBJ1-5; perhaps TRBD1 as D (5 bases). The length of the CDR3 is 15 residues. Germline-derived CDR1 and CDR2 are SNHLY and FYNNEI. Trimming pared 2 bases from V and 1 base from J, leaving 9 bases between. CDR3 DNA sequence: TGTGCCAGCAGTGAACCTGGGACGAGCAATCAGCCCCAGCATTTT. It specifies CASSEPGTSNQPQHF.

The table lists this clonotype with many counts. The genes are TRBV28 and TRBJ1-1; tentative D call: TRBD1 (5 bases). The V end lost 6 bases, the J end lost 2 bases, and 13 bases lay between the germline ends. The CDR3 length is 14 residues. CDR1 is MDHEN, CDR2 SYDVKM, per germline. DNA for the CDR3: TGTGCCAGCAGCCTTCGCGGGGGAAACACTGAAGCTTTCTTT. Translated: CASSLRGGNTEAFF.

J is TRBJ2-4 and V is TRBV20-1, with D uncertain. In germline, CDR1 is DFQATT, CDR2 SNEGSKA (reference sequence). CDR3 length: 13 amino acids. Trimming removed 6 bases from V and 0 bases from J, with 9 bases in between. This chain's CDR3 is CSAAPPAKNIQYF. CDR3 nucleotide sequence: TGCAGTGCCGCCCCCCCAGCCAAAAACATTCAGTACTTC.

In its sample, this clonotype was seen a few times. A read error may be the cause here, since a much bigger clone is one base away. V and J are TRBV12-3 or TRBV12-4 and TRBJ2-7, with a weak D call TRBD2 (5 bases). This CDR3 comprises 13 residues. The V gene lost 5 bases and the J gene lost 7 bases, with 15 bases spanning the gap. The CDR3 region is CASSPAGGNEQYF. As DNA, the CDR3 is TGTGCCAGCAGTCCCGCCGGAGGTAATGAGCAGTACTTC.

This chain joins TRBV6-2 or TRBV6-3 and TRBJ1-5; no firm D call. Germline CDR1 and CDR2: MNHEY and SVGEGT. This CDR3 spans 14 amino acids. The V gene lost 6 bases and the J gene lost 5 bases, with 14 bases spanning the gap. The chain's CDR3 is CASSSPGRDQPQHF. In DNA form, the CDR3 reads TGTGCCAGCAGCTCCCCCGGACGGGATCAGCCCCAGCATTTT.

The rearrangement links TRBV20-1 to TRBJ2-1, with unresolved D. Trimming removed 5 bases at V and 7 bases at J, with 12 bases between. CDR3 length equals 12 residues. The germline CDR1 and CDR2 sequences are DFQATT and SNEGSKA (reference sequence). The CDR3 protein is CSAVPSRNEQFF. The CDR3 coding sequence is TGCAGTGCTGTTCCTAGTCGGAATGAGCAGTTCTTC.

This clonotype was found a few times. The V and J genes are TRBV25-1 and TRBJ1-6; D uncertain. Trimming cost V 3 bases and J 6 bases, with 9 bases left between them. CDR1 is MGHDK and CDR2 is SYGVNS in the germline V gene. The CDR3 length is 14 residues. CDR3 amino acids: CASSDLGFNSPLHF. DNA for the CDR3: TGTGCCAGCAGTGACTTGGGTTTTAATTCACCCCTCCACTTT.

The V gene is TRBV18, the J gene TRBJ2-5; the D is unclear. In germline, CDR1 is KGHSH, CDR2 LQKENI. The CDR3 loop spans 13 amino acids. Trimming stripped 5 bases from V and 5 bases from J, with 12 bases between. Here the CDR3 reads CASSWQRQETQYF. Here the CDR3 DNA reads TGTGCCAGCTCATGGCAAAGGCAGGAGACCCAGTACTTC.

V and J are TRBV10-1 and TRBJ2-3, with 11 bases matching TRBD2. Germline V gives CDR1 WNHNN, CDR2 SYGVQD (reference sequence). CDR3 length: 16 residues. Trimming took 2 bases from V and 4 from J; bases not matched to a gene: 5. The CDR3 nucleotides are TGCGCCAGCAGTGAGACTAGCGGGGGCCCTCCAGATACGCAGTATTTT. It translates to CASSETSGGPPDTQYF.

This rearrangement joins TRBV30 to TRBJ2-3; D ambiguous. The CDR3 extends over 15 amino acids. Trimming cost V 0 bases and J 0 bases, with 10 bases left between them. Germline V gene sequence: CDR1 GTSNPN, CDR2 SVGIG (reference sequence). DNA for the CDR3: TGTGCCTGGAGTGTAGTTAGCCATAGCACAGATACGCAGTATTTT. Translation: CAWSVVSHSTDTQYF.

This clonotype was picked up a small number of times. The chain has TRBV20-1 and TRBJ1-1; D unresolved. The V gene lost 0 bases and the J gene lost 3 bases, with 11 bases spanning the gap. The CDR3 spans 14 residues. The V gene's germline CDR1 is DFQATT and CDR2 SNEGSKA (reference sequence). CDR3 protein: CSARDVGLDTEAFF. CDR3 nucleotide sequence: TGCAGTGCTAGAGATGTCGGGTTAGACACTGAAGCTTTCTTT.

In the case of this clonotype: At one end, the junction sequence differs from germline, possibly due to a read error. J is TRBJ2-3 and V is TRBV15; D is perhaps TRBD2 (5 bases). The CDR3 spans 16 residues. CDR1 LNHNV and CDR2 YYDKDF come from the germline V gene (reference sequence). In DNA, the CDR3 is TGTGCCACCAGCGGAGATTTCCGGCGGGCCACAGATACGCAGTATTTT. It codes for CATSGDFRRATDTQYF.

CDR3 nucleotide sequence: TGTGCCAGCAGTTTACGGGGTAGCGGGAGGGCCTCCTACAATGAGCAGTTCTTC. Encoded protein: CASSLRGSGRASYNEQFF. This chain links TRBV28 with TRBJ2-1; TRBD2 agrees at 11 bases. Germline CDR1 is MDHEN and CDR2 is SYDVKM. With 2 bases clipped from V and 0 bases from J, the junction kept 6 bases outside the gene matches. This CDR3 is 18 amino acids long.

This chain joins TRBV7-2 and TRBJ2-1, with D unresolved. This CDR3 contains 15 residues. The germline CDR1 and CDR2 sequences are SGHTA and FQGNSA. The V end was cut by 1 base, the J end by 10 bases, with 17 bases between. The CDR3 region has the DNA TGTGCCAGCAGCTTAGGGTTAGTAAGGGCCTACGAGCAGTTCTTC. Protein sequence: CASSLGLVRAYEQFF.

The chain couples TRBV9 to TRBJ2-5; 7 bases fit TRBD2. V shed 2 bases and J 5 bases; nucleotides not matched to a gene: 6. The CDR3 totals 14 residues. Germline assignment: CDR1 SGDLS and CDR2 YYNGEE. The CDR3 DNA reads as TGTGCCAGCAGCGTGGGAGGGACTATCGAGACCCAGTACTTC. This gives the protein CASSVGGTIETQYF.

In this sample, this clonotype turned up a few times. The chain carries TRBV20-1 and TRBJ1-1; D not resolved. The CDR3 runs to 11 residues. Trimming left V 6 bases short and J 1 base short, with 6 bases between. CDR1 is DFQATT, CDR2 SNEGSKA, per germline (reference sequence). The CDR3 bases are TGCAGTGCCGTTACGAACACTGAAGCTTTCTTT. This codes for CSAVTNTEAFF.

This chain uses TRBV14 with TRBJ2-1; 9 bases align to TRBD2. Trimming at V came to 5 bases and at J to 3 bases, leaving 5 bases not matched to a gene. CDR1 SGHDN and CDR2 FVKESK come from the germline V gene. The CDR3 contains 15 residues. The CDR3 bases are TGTGCCAGCAGCAGGGCGGGAGGGGGCTACAATGAGCAGTTCTTC. It encodes CASSRAGGGYNEQFF.

This clonotype came up a few times. This rearrangement joins TRBV6-5 to TRBJ2-7; 7 bases fit TRBD1. This CDR3 region has 15 residues. The V segment lost 2 bases and the J segment 4 bases; nucleotides outside the gene matches: 8. Germline CDR1 and CDR2: MNHEY and SVGAGI. The CDR3 DNA reads as TGTGCCAGCAGTTACGGTACAGGGGCGGTTTACGAGCAGTACTTC. Protein product: CASSYGTGAVYEQYF.

The rearrangement joins TRBV3-1 to TRBJ2-7; TRBD1 is a possible D gene (6 bases). The CDR3 sequence is 13 residues long. Per the germline V gene, CDR1 is LGHDT and CDR2 is YNNKEL (reference sequence). V lost 6 bases, J lost 3 bases, and 12 bases lay in between. This CDR3 is CASRPQQGYEQYF. The CDR3, as DNA: TGTGCCAGCAGACCCCAACAGGGCTACGAGCAGTACTTC.

This chain uses TRBV20-1 with TRBJ1-5; no firm D call. CDR1 and CDR2 from the germline V gene are DFQATT and SNEGSKA (reference sequence). The V gene lost 5 bases and the J gene lost 0 bases, with 14 bases spanning the gap. This CDR3 is built from 15 residues. CDR3 residues: CSAPRGQYSNQPQHF. In DNA, the CDR3 is TGCAGTGCTCCGCGCGGGCAGTATAGCAATCAGCCCCAGCATTTT.

The chain couples TRBV12-3 or TRBV12-4 to TRBJ2-5; TRBD2 agrees at 14 bases. With 6 bases clipped from V and 0 bases from J, the junction kept 9 bases outside the gene matches. The CDR3 has 18 amino acids. CDR3 amino acids: CASRTTSGGAWYQETQYF. Written as DNA, the CDR3 is TGTGCCAGCAGAACGACTAGCGGGGGGGCCTGGTACCAAGAGACCCAGTACTTC.

A few counts support this clonotype. J is TRBJ2-3 and V is TRBV20-1, with TRBD2 matching over 10 bases. Germline assignment: CDR1 DFQATT and CDR2 SNEGSKA (reference sequence). The CDR3 is 17 residues long. V was clipped by 2 bases and J by 1 base; unmatched bases: 9. The CDR3: CSARLGLAVYRTDTQYF. The DNA for the CDR3 is TGCAGTGCTAGACTAGGACTAGCGGTCTATCGCACAGATACGCAGTATTTT.

This clonotype was observed a few times. This chain joins TRBV11-2 and TRBJ2-1; D perhaps matches TRBD1 (6 bases). In germline, CDR1 is SGHAT, CDR2 FQNNGV. V was cut by 3 bases and J by 2 bases, with 11 bases left in between. This CDR3 has 15 residues. CDR3 amino acids: CASSFKGTPYNEQFF. CDR3 bases: TGTGCCAGCAGCTTTAAAGGGACACCCTACAATGAGCAGTTCTTC.

The chain uses TRBV6-6 and TRBJ2-5, with D unresolved. The V end was cut by 3 bases, the J end by 11 bases, with 13 bases between. CDR3 length: 12 residues. The germline V gene encodes CDR1 MNHNY and CDR2 SVGAGI (reference sequence). Written as DNA, the CDR3 is TGTGCCAGCAGTTATCGCTACAATGGGCAGTACTTC. This encodes CASSYRYNGQYF.

The chain is built from TRBV3-1 and TRBJ2-7, with a tentative D call TRBD2 (5 bases). Germline V CDR1 and CDR2: LGHDT, YNNKEL (reference sequence). The ends were cut back, 8 bases at V and 0 bases at J, with 11 bases in the middle. This CDR3 region has 13 residues. CDR3 amino acids: CASEAGDSYEQYF. DNA of the CDR3: TGTGCCAGCGAGGCCGGGGACTCCTACGAGCAGTACTTC.